The entry below gives a single T cell receptor beta chain sequence along with its context. These data are taken from a study of blood T cell repertoires in COVID-19. Looking at the study overall: Specimens from acute and convalescent COVID-19 originated in the United States, Italy and Spain. Nucleic acid was either cDNA or gDNA, and it came from T cells, B-cell-depleted T cells, or PBMCs.

Original processing methods: Cell counts per sample came from amplifying reference gene primers. Generated by immunoSEQ multiplex PCR, the TCRdb table keeps only in-frame clones and is missing some. V and J calls and clone size follow that table, whereas D and trimming were derived from the DNA. The sample carries 140,000 to 150,000 clones, 80% to 90% recorded once. The CDR3 has 16 residues. In germline, CDR1 is SGHNT, CDR2 YYREEE (reference sequence). The germline V and J ends were trimmed by 0 bases and 4 bases, with 14 bases remaining between them. This sequence joins TRBV5-4 and TRBJ2-1; D uncertain. The specimen sequenced was peripheral blood. This sequence was found in a woman in her 50s with acute or convalescent COVID-19. The CDR3 reads CASSLDYRTLYNEQFF. The CDR3 DNA reads as TGTGCCAGCAGCTTGGACTACCGAACGTTATACAATGAGCAGTTCTTC. Full variable domain (rest looked up from reference TRBV5-4 and TRBJ2-1): ETGVTQSPTHLIKTRGQQVTLRCSSQSGHNTVSWYQQALGQGPQFIFQYYREEENGRGNFPPRFSGLQFPNYSSELNVNALELDDSALYLCASSLDYRTLYNEQFFGPGTRLTVL.